This is a list of T cell receptor beta chains from one sample in a study of response to subunit inactivated influenza vaccine. TCRdb recomputed calls from the RT-PCR reads with MiXCR, one row per CDR3 protein. The sample carries roughly 630,000 distinct CDR3 sequences, around 15% recorded once. The starting material was PBMCs from blood, obtained around 14 days before vaccination. Receptor source: a man aged 50 to 60 who received an inactivated influenza vaccine. The CDR3 runs from the conserved cysteine through the conserved F or W. The D gene is left open where the match is weak. Only some rows state a clone size, as once, few, many or a class for expanded clones.

CDR3: CASSFPSTPNTGELFF
DNA: TGTGCCAGCAGTTTTCCGAGCACACCGAACACCGGGGAGCTGTTTTTT
length: 16
D: .
V: TRBV12-3/TRBV12-4
J: TRBJ2-2
size: .

CDR3: CASSVAGTGYSPLHF
DNA: TGTGCCAGCAGCGTAGCCGGGACAGGGTATTCACCCCTCCACTTT
length: 15
D: TRBD1
V: TRBV9
J: TRBJ1-6
size: few

CDR3: CASSSETGAPWGQETQYF
DNA: TGTGCCAGCAGTTCAGAAACAGGGGCCCCTTGGGGGCAAGAGACCCAGTACTTC
length: 18
D: TRBD1
V: TRBV28
J: TRBJ2-5
size: .

CDR3: CASSLRVRGPYYNEQFF
DNA: TGTGCCAGCAGTTTACGCGTCCGGGGACCCTACTACAATGAGCAGTTCTTC
length: 17
D: .
V: TRBV28
J: TRBJ2-1
size: .

CDR3: CASSLGDGSPLHF
DNA: TGTGCCAGCAGTTTAGGTGATGGATCACCCCTCCACTTT
length: 13
D: .
V: TRBV12-3/TRBV12-4
J: TRBJ1-6
size: .

CDR3: CASSLNWYWRGDTDTQYF
DNA: TGTGCCAGCAGCTTGAATTGGTACTGGCGGGGGGATACAGATACGCAGTATTTT
length: 18
D: TRBD2
V: TRBV11-1
J: TRBJ2-3
size: .

CDR3: CSARVGSAIYEQYF
DNA: TGCAGTGCTAGAGTGGGTAGCGCCATCTACGAGCAGTACTTC
length: 14
D: .
V: TRBV20-1
J: TRBJ2-7
size: few

CDR3: CARTTGSGNTIYF
DNA: TGTGCCAGAACGACAGGCTCTGGAAACACCATATATTTT
length: 13
D: .
V: TRBV2
J: TRBJ1-3
size: .

CDR3: CASSLGTSGRVEQYF
DNA: TGTGCCAGCAGCTTAGGGACTAGCGGGAGAGTCGAGCAGTACTTC
length: 15
D: TRBD2
V: TRBV7-9
J: TRBJ2-7
size: few

CDR3: CASSDTGFEQYF
DNA: TGTGCCAGCAGTGACACCGGGTTCGAGCAGTACTTC
length: 12
D: .
V: TRBV2
J: TRBJ2-7
size: .

CDR3: CASSLGGAGYEQYF
DNA: TGTGCCAGCAGTTTAGGCGGGGCCGGGTACGAGCAGTACTTC
length: 14
D: .
V: TRBV28
J: TRBJ2-7
size: many

CDR3: CSARDGLGRDRTEAFF
DNA: TGCAGTGCTAGAGATGGGCTTGGGAGGGATCGCACTGAAGCTTTCTTT
length: 16
D: .
V: TRBV20-1
J: TRBJ1-1
size: .

CDR3: CASSLPSSSRGSYNEQFF
DNA: TGTGCCAGCAGCTTACCAAGTAGTAGCCGCGGCTCCTACAATGAGCAGTTCTTC
length: 18
D: .
V: TRBV11-1
J: TRBJ2-1
size: once

CDR3: CSVEIPPFGGYRYGYTF
DNA: TGCAGCGTTGAAATCCCCCCGTTCGGGGGATATCGCTATGGCTACACCTTC
length: 17
D: .
V: TRBV29-1
J: TRBJ1-2
size: few

CDR3: CASSQSEPYEQYF
DNA: TGTGCCAGCAGCCAATCGGAACCCTACGAGCAGTACTTC
length: 13
D: .
V: TRBV3-1
J: TRBJ2-7
size: .

CDR3: CSVAGGGGSNQPQHF
DNA: TGCAGCGTTGCCGGGGGGGGTGGTAGCAATCAGCCCCAGCATTTT
length: 15
D: .
V: TRBV29-1
J: TRBJ1-5
size: many

CDR3: CASSSQDDRGYNEKLFF
DNA: TGTGCCAGCAGTTCGCAGGACGACCGGGGCTACAATGAAAAACTGTTTTTT
length: 17
D: .
V: TRBV28
J: TRBJ1-4
size: many

CDR3: CASSSTSGGNNEQFF
DNA: TGTGCCAGCAGCTCTACTAGCGGCGGTAACAATGAGCAGTTCTTC
length: 15
D: TRBD2
V: TRBV12-3/TRBV12-4
J: TRBJ2-1
size: .

CDR3: CASSSPGDPSHF
DNA: TGTGCCAGCAGCTCCCCGGGGGATCCCAGTCACTTC
length: 12
D: .
V: TRBV12-3/TRBV12-4
J: TRBJ2-5
size: few

CDR3: CASSLLPGRETGELFF
DNA: TGTGCCAGCAGTTTGTTGCCAGGGAGGGAGACCGGGGAGCTGTTTTTT
length: 16
D: TRBD2
V: TRBV28
J: TRBJ2-2
size: few

CDR3: CASSFFGGNTIYF
DNA: TGTGCCAGCAGTTTTTTCGGGGGAAACACCATATATTTT
length: 13
D: .
V: TRBV28
J: TRBJ1-3
size: few

CDR3: CASSLEGTSREQYF
DNA: TGTGCCAGCAGCTTAGAGGGGACTAGTCGCGAGCAGTACTTC
length: 14
D: TRBD2
V: TRBV7-9
J: TRBJ2-7
size: .

CDR3: CASSLSRGRGNTEAFF
DNA: TGTGCCAGCAGCTTAAGCAGGGGGCGAGGGAACACTGAAGCTTTCTTT
length: 16
D: TRBD1
V: TRBV11-2
J: TRBJ1-1
size: many

CDR3: CASSYSNRAGELFF
DNA: TGTGCCAGCAGTTACTCGAACAGGGCCGGGGAGCTGTTTTTT
length: 14
D: .
V: TRBV6-5
J: TRBJ2-2
size: few

CDR3: CASSLGSAGGNNEQFF
DNA: TGTGCCAGCAGCTTAGGATCGGCAGGGGGGAACAATGAGCAGTTCTTC
length: 16
D: .
V: TRBV7-6
J: TRBJ2-1
size: .